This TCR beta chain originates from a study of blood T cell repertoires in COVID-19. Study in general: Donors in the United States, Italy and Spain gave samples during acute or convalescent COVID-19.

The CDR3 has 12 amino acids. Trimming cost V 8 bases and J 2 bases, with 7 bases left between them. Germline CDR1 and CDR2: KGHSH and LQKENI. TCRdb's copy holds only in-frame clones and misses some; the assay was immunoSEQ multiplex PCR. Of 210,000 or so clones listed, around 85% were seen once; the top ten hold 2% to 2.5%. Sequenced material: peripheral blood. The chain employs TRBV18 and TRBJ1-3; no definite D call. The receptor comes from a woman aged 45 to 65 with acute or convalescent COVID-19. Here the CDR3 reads CASRSTGNTIYF. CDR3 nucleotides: TGTGCCAGCCGGAGTACTGGAAACACCATATATTTT.